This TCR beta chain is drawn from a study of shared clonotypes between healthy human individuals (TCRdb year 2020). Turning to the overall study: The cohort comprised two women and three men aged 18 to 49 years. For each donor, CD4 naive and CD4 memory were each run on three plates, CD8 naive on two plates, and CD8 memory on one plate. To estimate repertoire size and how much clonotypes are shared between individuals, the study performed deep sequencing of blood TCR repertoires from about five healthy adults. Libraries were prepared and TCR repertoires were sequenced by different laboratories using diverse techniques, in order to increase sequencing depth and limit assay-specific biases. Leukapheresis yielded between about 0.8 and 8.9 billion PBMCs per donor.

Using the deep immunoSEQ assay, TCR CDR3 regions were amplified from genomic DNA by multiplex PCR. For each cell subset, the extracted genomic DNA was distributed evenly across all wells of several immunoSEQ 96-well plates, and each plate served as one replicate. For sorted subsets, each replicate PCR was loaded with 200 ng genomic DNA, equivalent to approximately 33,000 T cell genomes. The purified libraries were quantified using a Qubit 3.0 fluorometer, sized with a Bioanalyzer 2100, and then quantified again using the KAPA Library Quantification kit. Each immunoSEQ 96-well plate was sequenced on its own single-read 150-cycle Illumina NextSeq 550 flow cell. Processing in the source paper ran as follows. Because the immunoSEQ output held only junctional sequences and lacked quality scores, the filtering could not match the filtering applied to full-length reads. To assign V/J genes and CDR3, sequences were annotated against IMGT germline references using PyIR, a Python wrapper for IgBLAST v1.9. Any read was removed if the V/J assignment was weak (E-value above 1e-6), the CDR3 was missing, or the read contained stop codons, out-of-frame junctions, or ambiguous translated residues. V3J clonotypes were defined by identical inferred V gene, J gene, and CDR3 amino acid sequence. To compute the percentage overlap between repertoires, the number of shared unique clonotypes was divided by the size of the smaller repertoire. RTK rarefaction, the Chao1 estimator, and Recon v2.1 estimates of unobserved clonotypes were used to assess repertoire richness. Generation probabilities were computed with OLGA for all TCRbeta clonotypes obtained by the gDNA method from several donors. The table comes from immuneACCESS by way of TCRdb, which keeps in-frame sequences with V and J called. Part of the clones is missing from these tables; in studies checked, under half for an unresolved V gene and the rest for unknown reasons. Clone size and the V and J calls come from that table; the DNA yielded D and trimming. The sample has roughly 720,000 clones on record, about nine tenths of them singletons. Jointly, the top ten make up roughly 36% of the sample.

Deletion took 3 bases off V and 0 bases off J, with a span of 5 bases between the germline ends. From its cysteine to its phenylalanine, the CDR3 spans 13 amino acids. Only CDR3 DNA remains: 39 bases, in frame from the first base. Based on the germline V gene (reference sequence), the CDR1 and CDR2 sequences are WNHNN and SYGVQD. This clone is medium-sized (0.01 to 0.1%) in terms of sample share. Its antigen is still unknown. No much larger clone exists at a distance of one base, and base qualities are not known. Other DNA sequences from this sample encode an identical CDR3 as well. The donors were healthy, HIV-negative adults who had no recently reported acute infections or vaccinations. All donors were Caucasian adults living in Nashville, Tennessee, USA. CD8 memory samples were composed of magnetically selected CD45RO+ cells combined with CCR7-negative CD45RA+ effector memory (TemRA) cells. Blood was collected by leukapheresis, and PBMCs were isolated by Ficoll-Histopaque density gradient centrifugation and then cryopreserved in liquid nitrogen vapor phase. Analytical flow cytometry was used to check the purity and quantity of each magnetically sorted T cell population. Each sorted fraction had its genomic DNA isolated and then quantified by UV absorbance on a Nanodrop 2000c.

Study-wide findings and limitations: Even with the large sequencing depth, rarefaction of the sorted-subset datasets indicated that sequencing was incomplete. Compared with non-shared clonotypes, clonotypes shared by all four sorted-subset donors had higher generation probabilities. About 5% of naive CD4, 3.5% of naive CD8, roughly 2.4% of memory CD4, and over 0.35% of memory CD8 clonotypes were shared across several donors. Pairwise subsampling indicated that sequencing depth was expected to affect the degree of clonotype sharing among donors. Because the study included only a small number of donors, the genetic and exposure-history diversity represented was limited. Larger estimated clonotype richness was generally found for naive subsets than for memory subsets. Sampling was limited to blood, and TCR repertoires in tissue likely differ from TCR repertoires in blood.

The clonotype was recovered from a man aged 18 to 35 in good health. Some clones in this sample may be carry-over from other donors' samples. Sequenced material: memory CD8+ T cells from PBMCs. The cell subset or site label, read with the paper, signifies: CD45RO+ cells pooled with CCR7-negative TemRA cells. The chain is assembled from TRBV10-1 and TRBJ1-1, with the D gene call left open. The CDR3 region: CASSDGVNTEAFF. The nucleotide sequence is TGCGCCAGCAGTGACGGGGTGAACACTGAAGCTTTCTTT.